The 2 T cell receptor beta chains presented below share a single source sample, sequenced in a study of CXCR3-negative and CXCR3-positive naive CD8 T cells (dated by TCRdb to between 2017 and 2020). Instrument used: NextSeq 550. The Human TCR Profiling Kit (MiLaboratory) was used to make UMI-labeled 5' RACE TRB cDNA libraries. One entry per CDR3 protein sequence results from the TCRdb reprocessing of the reads, with DNA left out. This specimen's table enumerates about 130,000 distinct CDR3 sequences. The top ten constitute approximately 0.5% of the sample. Sample: naive CXCR3- CD8+ T cells from blood. Reading the label with the study, this specimen's cell subset or site is: CD45RO-CCR7+CD27+CD95- naive CD8+ T cells lacking CXCR3 (TNR3-). The source is a human donor in good health. Some clones in this sample may be carry-over from other donors' samples.

The chain couples TRBV4-2 to TRBJ2-3; TCRdb calls TRBD1, which cannot be checked without DNA. The CDR3 has 13 amino acids. The germline V gene encodes CDR1 LGHNA and CDR2 YNFKEQ. The chain's CDR3 is CASSQETLDTQYF.

The V and J genes are TRBV12-3 or TRBV12-4 and TRBJ1-3. The CDR3 has 14 residues. The CDR3 loop reads CASSFSVSGNTIYF.